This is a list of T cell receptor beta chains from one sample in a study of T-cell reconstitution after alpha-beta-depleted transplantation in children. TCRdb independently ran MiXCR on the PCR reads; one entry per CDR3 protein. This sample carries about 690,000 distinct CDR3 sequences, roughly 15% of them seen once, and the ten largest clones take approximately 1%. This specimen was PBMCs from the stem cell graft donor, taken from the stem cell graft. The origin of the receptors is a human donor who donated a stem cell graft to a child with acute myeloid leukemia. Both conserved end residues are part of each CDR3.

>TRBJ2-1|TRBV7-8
CASSYRDTTINEQFF
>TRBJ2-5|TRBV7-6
CASSLFPEGETQYF
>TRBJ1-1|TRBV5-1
CASSADMNTEAFF
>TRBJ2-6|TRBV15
CATSRVLGDAGANVLTF
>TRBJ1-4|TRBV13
CASSLARGEKLFF
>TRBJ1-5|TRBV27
CASHHTGGPNQPQHF
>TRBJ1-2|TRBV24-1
CATSDEDPPGGYTF
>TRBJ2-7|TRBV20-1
CSARERGHRAEQYF
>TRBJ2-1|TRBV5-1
CASSLSTMFDNEQFF
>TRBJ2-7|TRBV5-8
CASSLFQGAPYEQYF
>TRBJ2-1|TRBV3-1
CASSQKAQLSSYNEQFF
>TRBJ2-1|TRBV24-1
CATSDPGTRGRNEQFF
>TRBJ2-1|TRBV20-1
CSASTGPFYNEQFF
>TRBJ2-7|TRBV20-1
CSARARTEVEQYF
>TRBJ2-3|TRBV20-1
CSASSGGGSDTQYF
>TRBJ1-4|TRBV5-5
CASSVTPQATNEKLFF
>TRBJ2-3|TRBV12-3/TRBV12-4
CASSGGVQLTDTQYF